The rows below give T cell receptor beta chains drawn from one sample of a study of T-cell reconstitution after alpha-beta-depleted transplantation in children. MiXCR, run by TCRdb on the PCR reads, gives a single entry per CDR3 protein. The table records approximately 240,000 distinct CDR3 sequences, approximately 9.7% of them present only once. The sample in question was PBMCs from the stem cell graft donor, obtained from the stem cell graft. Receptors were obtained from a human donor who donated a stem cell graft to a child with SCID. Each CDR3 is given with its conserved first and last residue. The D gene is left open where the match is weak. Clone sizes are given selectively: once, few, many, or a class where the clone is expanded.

CDR3nt: TGCAGTGCGCAGACCGGTTCCGCAGATACGCAGTATTTT
CDR3aa: CSAQTGSADTQYF
abundance: -
v_gene: TRBV20-1
d_gene: -
j_gene: TRBJ2-3

CDR3nt: TGTGCCAGCAGTTTGGAGACATTCTCTGGAAACACCATATATTTT
CDR3aa: CASSLETFSGNTIYF
abundance: -
v_gene: TRBV11-2
d_gene: -
j_gene: TRBJ1-3

CDR3nt: TGCGCCAGCAGCGAGGTGGCTTCCGGGGAGCTGTTTTTT
CDR3aa: CASSEVASGELFF
abundance: many
v_gene: TRBV5-1
d_gene: -
j_gene: TRBJ2-2

CDR3nt: TGCAGTGCTAGCCGCACGGGGTTTCTTGGGTCGGTTGAGCAGTTCTTC
CDR3aa: CSASRTGFLGSVEQFF
abundance: many
v_gene: TRBV20-1
d_gene: -
j_gene: TRBJ2-1

CDR3nt: TGCAGTGCCACGCCGGGAAACATTCAGTACTTC
CDR3aa: CSATPGNIQYF
abundance: many
v_gene: TRBV20-1
d_gene: -
j_gene: TRBJ2-4

CDR3nt: TGTGCCAGCAGTTTATATCCCACGGTTGCAGGGGCCGCCGGGGAGCTGTTTTTT
CDR3aa: CASSLYPTVAGAAGELFF
abundance: many
v_gene: TRBV27
d_gene: -
j_gene: TRBJ2-2

CDR3nt: TGTGCCAGCAGCTCCGGACTAGCGGGGGGCCTCACAGATACGCAGTATTTT
CDR3aa: CASSSGLAGGLTDTQYF
abundance: many
v_gene: TRBV7-3
d_gene: TRBD2
j_gene: TRBJ2-3

CDR3nt: TGTGCCAGCAGCAACGGACAGGGGCGTAAGGGTGGCTACACCTTC
CDR3aa: CASSNGQGRKGGYTF
abundance: many
v_gene: TRBV2
d_gene: TRBD1
j_gene: TRBJ1-2

CDR3nt: TGTGCCAGCAGCGAGACTAGCGGACTATTCACAGATACGCAGTATTTT
CDR3aa: CASSETSGLFTDTQYF
abundance: many
v_gene: TRBV9
d_gene: TRBD2
j_gene: TRBJ2-3

CDR3nt: TGTGCCAGCAGGCGTTTGGCTCCGACTAGCGGGGCCTACAATGAGCAGTTCTTC
CDR3aa: CASRRLAPTSGAYNEQFF
abundance: many
v_gene: TRBV5-6
d_gene: TRBD2
j_gene: TRBJ2-1

CDR3nt: TGCAGTGCCAACAAAGACGGACAGGAAGGATTGCATCAGCCCCAGCATTTT
CDR3aa: CSANKDGQEGLHQPQHF
abundance: many
v_gene: TRBV20-1
d_gene: TRBD1
j_gene: TRBJ1-5

CDR3nt: TGCGCCAGCATGCGACAACTCCTACGAGAGCAGTACTTC
CDR3aa: CASMRQLLREQYF
abundance: many
v_gene: TRBV10-2
d_gene: -
j_gene: TRBJ2-7

CDR3nt: TGCAGCGTTGGTCTGGAGACCCAGTACTTC
CDR3aa: CSVGLETQYF
abundance: -
v_gene: TRBV29-1
d_gene: -
j_gene: TRBJ2-5

CDR3nt: TGTGCCAGGCGACTAGCGGGGGAACCTTACAATGAGCAGTTCTTC
CDR3aa: CARRLAGEPYNEQFF
abundance: many
v_gene: TRBV19
d_gene: TRBD2
j_gene: TRBJ2-1

CDR3nt: TGTGCCAGTCGTGGGACAGGCTATGGCTACACCTTC
CDR3aa: CASRGTGYGYTF
abundance: many
v_gene: TRBV19
d_gene: TRBD1
j_gene: TRBJ1-2

CDR3nt: TGTGCCAGCAGCGCCAGTCAATTGACAGGGGATTTCTACGAGCAGTACTTC
CDR3aa: CASSASQLTGDFYEQYF
abundance: many
v_gene: TRBV12-3/TRBV12-4
d_gene: TRBD1
j_gene: TRBJ2-7

CDR3nt: TGTGCCAGCAGCTTAGATGGGAAAAATAATTCACCCCTCCACTTT
CDR3aa: CASSLDGKNNSPLHF
abundance: many
v_gene: TRBV7-2
d_gene: -
j_gene: TRBJ1-6

CDR3nt: TGTGCCAGCAGCTTGGGGGGAATCGGGGAGCTGTTTTTT
CDR3aa: CASSLGGIGELFF
abundance: many
v_gene: TRBV7-3
d_gene: -
j_gene: TRBJ2-2

CDR3nt: TGTGCCACCGGGGACATTAGAAGTCTCGCAGATACGCAGTATTTT
CDR3aa: CATGDIRSLADTQYF
abundance: -
v_gene: TRBV25-1
d_gene: -
j_gene: TRBJ2-3

CDR3nt: TGCAGTGCTATTGTCTTGAGTACGCAGTATTTT
CDR3aa: CSAIVLSTQYF
abundance: many
v_gene: TRBV20-1
d_gene: -
j_gene: TRBJ2-3

CDR3nt: TGTGCCAGCAGTGAGGCGGCGGGCCTCACCGGGGAGCTGTTTTTT
CDR3aa: CASSEAAGLTGELFF
abundance: many
v_gene: TRBV6-4
d_gene: -
j_gene: TRBJ2-2

CDR3nt: TGTGCCAGCAGCGCCCGACAGGGTAGAGGCGAGCAGTACTTC
CDR3aa: CASSARQGRGEQYF
abundance: many
v_gene: TRBV7-2
d_gene: TRBD1
j_gene: TRBJ2-7

CDR3nt: TGCAGCGTTGAAACGGGGGTAGCGGGGAATGAGCAGTTCTTC
CDR3aa: CSVETGVAGNEQFF
abundance: few
v_gene: TRBV29-1
d_gene: TRBD2
j_gene: TRBJ2-1

CDR3nt: TGTGCCAGCAGCCAACAGGGAGGAGATAAGAATGAGCAGTTCTTC
CDR3aa: CASSQQGGDKNEQFF
abundance: few
v_gene: TRBV3-1
d_gene: -
j_gene: TRBJ2-1

CDR3nt: TGTGCCAGCAGCGTCAGCGCAGGTCCCTACGAGCAGTACTTC
CDR3aa: CASSVSAGPYEQYF
abundance: many
v_gene: TRBV7-2
d_gene: -
j_gene: TRBJ2-7

CDR3nt: TGTGCCAGCAGCTTGGGGTCAACCTTCTATGGCTACACCTTC
CDR3aa: CASSLGSTFYGYTF
abundance: few
v_gene: TRBV5-6
d_gene: -
j_gene: TRBJ1-2

CDR3nt: TGTGCCAGCAGCTTAGATTCCGCGACCGGTTCACCCCTCCACTTT
CDR3aa: CASSLDSATGSPLHF
abundance: many
v_gene: TRBV7-6
d_gene: -
j_gene: TRBJ1-6

CDR3nt: TGCAGTGCCCCCCCTGGGGACCTTAACTATGGCTACACCTTC
CDR3aa: CSAPPGDLNYGYTF
abundance: many
v_gene: TRBV20-1
d_gene: -
j_gene: TRBJ1-2

CDR3nt: TGCAGTGCCCCATCCGGGACAGGGTACTCGGAAACGCAGTATTTT
CDR3aa: CSAPSGTGYSETQYF
abundance: many
v_gene: TRBV20-1
d_gene: TRBD1
j_gene: TRBJ2-3

CDR3nt: TGCAGTGCTACAAGACAGCATAATTCACCCCTCCACTTT
CDR3aa: CSATRQHNSPLHF
abundance: many
v_gene: TRBV20-1
d_gene: -
j_gene: TRBJ1-6

CDR3nt: TGCAGCGTTCGGGTTGTCTCCTACAATGAGCAGTTCTTC
CDR3aa: CSVRVVSYNEQFF
abundance: many
v_gene: TRBV29-1
d_gene: -
j_gene: TRBJ2-1

CDR3nt: TGTGCCAGCAGTTACTCTTCCGGGTATGGTGGCTACACCTTC
CDR3aa: CASSYSSGYGGYTF
abundance: -
v_gene: TRBV6-5
d_gene: -
j_gene: TRBJ1-2

CDR3nt: TGTGCCAGCAGCCGGACAGGGGATAATCAGCCCCAGCATTTT
CDR3aa: CASSRTGDNQPQHF
abundance: many
v_gene: TRBV5-8
d_gene: TRBD1
j_gene: TRBJ1-5

CDR3nt: TGTGCCAGCAGCCCCTTAAGTGAAGCTTTCTTT
CDR3aa: CASSPLSEAFF
abundance: many
v_gene: TRBV7-6
d_gene: -
j_gene: TRBJ1-1

CDR3nt: TGTGCCAGCAGCACCCAATTTAGGGGGGGGGCCGATATAGATACGCAGTATTTT
CDR3aa: CASSTQFRGGADIDTQYF
abundance: -
v_gene: TRBV11-3
d_gene: -
j_gene: TRBJ2-3

CDR3nt: TGCAGTGCTAGCAAGGGACCCTTAGGTGACACTGAAGCTTTCTTT
CDR3aa: CSASKGPLGDTEAFF
abundance: -
v_gene: TRBV20-1
d_gene: -
j_gene: TRBJ1-1

CDR3nt: TGCAGTGCTAGGTCCGGGACAGCAGTCGTCAATGAGCAGTTCTTC
CDR3aa: CSARSGTAVVNEQFF
abundance: many
v_gene: TRBV20-1
d_gene: TRBD1
j_gene: TRBJ2-1

CDR3nt: TGTGCCAGCAGACAGGACAGTGGAAATGAGCAGTTCTTC
CDR3aa: CASRQDSGNEQFF
abundance: many
v_gene: TRBV12-3/TRBV12-4
d_gene: -
j_gene: TRBJ2-1

CDR3nt: TGTGCCACCAGCAGAGTCCTCGGACAGGGGGATGTTCCGTACTTC
CDR3aa: CATSRVLGQGDVPYF
abundance: -
v_gene: TRBV15
d_gene: TRBD1
j_gene: TRBJ2-7

CDR3nt: TGCAGTGCTAGAGATCAGGACTACCCGGGGGCCCAGTACTTC
CDR3aa: CSARDQDYPGAQYF
abundance: many
v_gene: TRBV20-1
d_gene: -
j_gene: TRBJ2-5

CDR3nt: TGTGCCAGCAGCTTGTCGGGGGCCACCCATTCACCCCTCCACTTT
CDR3aa: CASSLSGATHSPLHF
abundance: many
v_gene: TRBV7-2
d_gene: -
j_gene: TRBJ1-6

CDR3nt: TGTGCCAGCAGCCAAGACAGCTCCTACGAGCAGTACTTC
CDR3aa: CASSQDSSYEQYF
abundance: many
v_gene: TRBV11-2
d_gene: -
j_gene: TRBJ2-7

CDR3nt: TGTGCCAGCACCACGCCGAACGGCGAGCAGTACTTC
CDR3aa: CASTTPNGEQYF
abundance: many
v_gene: TRBV27
d_gene: -
j_gene: TRBJ2-7

CDR3nt: TGCGCCAGCAGCCAAGGACACAGCACTAATGAGCCCCAGCATTTT
CDR3aa: CASSQGHSTNEPQHF
abundance: many
v_gene: TRBV5-1
d_gene: -
j_gene: TRBJ1-5

CDR3nt: TGTGCCAGCCCCCCCAATTGGGGGAACACTGAAGCTTTCTTT
CDR3aa: CASPPNWGNTEAFF
abundance: -
v_gene: TRBV27
d_gene: -
j_gene: TRBJ1-1